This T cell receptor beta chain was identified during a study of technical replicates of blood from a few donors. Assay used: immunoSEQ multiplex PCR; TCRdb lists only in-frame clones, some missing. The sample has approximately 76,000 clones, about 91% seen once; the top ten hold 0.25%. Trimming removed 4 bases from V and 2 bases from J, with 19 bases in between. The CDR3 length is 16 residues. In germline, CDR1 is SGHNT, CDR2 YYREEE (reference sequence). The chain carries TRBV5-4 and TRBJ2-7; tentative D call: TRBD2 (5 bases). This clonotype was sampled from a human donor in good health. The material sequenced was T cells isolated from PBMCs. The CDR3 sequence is CASSPYGPEGTYEQYF. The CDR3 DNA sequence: TGTGCCAGCAGCCCCTACGGACCTGAGGGAACCTACGAGCAGTACTTC.